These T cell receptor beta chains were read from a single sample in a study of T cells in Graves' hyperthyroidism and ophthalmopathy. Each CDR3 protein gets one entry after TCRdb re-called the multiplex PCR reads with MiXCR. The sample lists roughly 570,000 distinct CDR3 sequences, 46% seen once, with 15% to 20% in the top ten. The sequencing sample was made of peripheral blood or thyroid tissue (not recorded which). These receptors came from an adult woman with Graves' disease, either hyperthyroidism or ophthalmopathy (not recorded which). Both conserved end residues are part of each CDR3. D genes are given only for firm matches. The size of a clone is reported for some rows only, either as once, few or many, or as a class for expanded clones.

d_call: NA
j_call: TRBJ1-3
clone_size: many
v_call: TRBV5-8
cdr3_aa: CASSLGSSGTGNTIYF
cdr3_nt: TGTGCCAGCAGCTTGGGTTCGTCCGGGACAGGAAACACCATATATTTT

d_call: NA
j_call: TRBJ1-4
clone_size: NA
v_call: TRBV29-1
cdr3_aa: CSVGDGRKHNEKLFF
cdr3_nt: TGCAGCGTTGGGGACGGACGGAAACACAATGAAAAACTGTTTTTT

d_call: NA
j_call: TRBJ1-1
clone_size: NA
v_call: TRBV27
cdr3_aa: CASSFSKSANTEAFF
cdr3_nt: TGTGCCAGCAGTTTTAGTAAGTCTGCTAACACTGAAGCTTTCTTT

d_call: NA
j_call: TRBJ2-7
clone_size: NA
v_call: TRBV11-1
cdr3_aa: CASSSGLSPSFSYEQYF
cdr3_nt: TGTGCCAGCAGCTCCGGACTCAGTCCCTCATTCTCCTACGAGCAGTACTTC

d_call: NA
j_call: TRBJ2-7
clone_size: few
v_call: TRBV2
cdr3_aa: CASSPDTPWQYF
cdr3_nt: TGTGCCAGCAGTCCCGACACTCCTTGGCAGTACTTC

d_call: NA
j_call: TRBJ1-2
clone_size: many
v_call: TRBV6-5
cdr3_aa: CASSSRGGGYGYTF
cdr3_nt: TGTGCCAGCAGTTCACGAGGCGGGGGCTATGGCTACACCTTC

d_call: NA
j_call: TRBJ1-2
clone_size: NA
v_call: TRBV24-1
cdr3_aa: CATSDTTRSYGYTF
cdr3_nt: TGTGCCACCAGTGACACTACAAGAAGCTATGGCTACACCTTC

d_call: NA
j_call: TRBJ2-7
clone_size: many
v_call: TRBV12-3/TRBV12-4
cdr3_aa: CASSMDNGEQYF
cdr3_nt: TGTGCCAGCAGTATGGACAACGGCGAGCAGTACTTC

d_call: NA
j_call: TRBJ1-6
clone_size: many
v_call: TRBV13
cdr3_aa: CASSLGGQGYNSPLHF
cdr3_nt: TGTGCCAGCAGCTTAGGGGGGCAGGGATATAATTCACCCCTCCACTTT

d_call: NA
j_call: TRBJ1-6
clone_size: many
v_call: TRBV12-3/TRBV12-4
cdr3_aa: CASSFWTGQNSPLHF
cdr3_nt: TGTGCCAGCAGTTTTTGGACGGGGCAAAATTCACCCCTCCACTTT

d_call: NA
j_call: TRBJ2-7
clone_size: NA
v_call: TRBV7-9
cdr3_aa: CASSPEIGAWKYF
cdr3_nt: TGTGCCAGCAGCCCCGAGATTGGGGCTTGGAAGTACTTC

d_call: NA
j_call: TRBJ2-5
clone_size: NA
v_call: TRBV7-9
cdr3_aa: CASTPTETQYF
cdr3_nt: TGTGCGAGCACTCCTACGGAGACCCAGTACTTC

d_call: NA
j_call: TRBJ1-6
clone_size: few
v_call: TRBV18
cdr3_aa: CASSPGDRPNSPLHF
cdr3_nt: TGTGCCAGCTCACCAGGCGACAGGCCTAATTCACCCCTCCACTTT

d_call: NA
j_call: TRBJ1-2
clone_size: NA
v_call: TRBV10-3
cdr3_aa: CAISEDRDYGYTF
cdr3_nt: TGTGCCATCAGTGAAGACAGAGACTATGGCTACACCTTC

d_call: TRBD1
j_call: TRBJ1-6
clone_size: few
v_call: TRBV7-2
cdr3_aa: CASSPTGQGGSPLHF
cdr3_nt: TGTGCCAGCAGCCCAACGGGACAGGGCGGCTCACCCCTCCACTTT

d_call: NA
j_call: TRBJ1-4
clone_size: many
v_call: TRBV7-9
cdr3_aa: CASSHSTAFNEKLFF
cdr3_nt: TGTGCCAGCAGCCATTCAACAGCTTTTAATGAAAAACTGTTTTTT

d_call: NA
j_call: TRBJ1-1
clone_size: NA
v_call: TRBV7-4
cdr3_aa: CASSLAGQGFGAFF
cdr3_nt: TGTGCCAGCAGCTTAGCGGGGCAGGGCTTTGGAGCTTTCTTT

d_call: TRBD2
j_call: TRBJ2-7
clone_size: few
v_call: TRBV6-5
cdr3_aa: CASKRTSDEQYF
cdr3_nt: TGTGCCAGCAAGAGGACTAGCGACGAGCAGTACTTC

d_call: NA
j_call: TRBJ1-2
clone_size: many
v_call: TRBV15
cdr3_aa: CATSEGGGYGYTF
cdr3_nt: TGTGCCACCAGCGAGGGGGGAGGCTATGGCTACACCTTC

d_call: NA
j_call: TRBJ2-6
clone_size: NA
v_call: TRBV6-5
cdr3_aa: CASSSNTGANVLTF
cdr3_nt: TGTGCCAGCAGTTCTAACACTGGGGCCAACGTCCTGACTTTC

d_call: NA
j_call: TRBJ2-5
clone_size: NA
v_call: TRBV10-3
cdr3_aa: CAISRTEETQYF
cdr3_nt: TGTGCCATCTCACGGACAGAAGAGACCCAGTACTTC

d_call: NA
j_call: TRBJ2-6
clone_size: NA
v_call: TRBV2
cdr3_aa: CASGQSRDSGANVLTF
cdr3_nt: TGTGCCAGCGGACAGTCTCGGGACTCTGGGGCCAACGTCCTGACTTTC

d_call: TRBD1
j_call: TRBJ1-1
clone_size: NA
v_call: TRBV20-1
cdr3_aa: CSATPDRANTEAFF
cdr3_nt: TGCAGTGCCACACCGGACAGGGCGAACACTGAAGCTTTCTTT

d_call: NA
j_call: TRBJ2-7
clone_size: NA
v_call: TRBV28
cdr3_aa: CASRMTVTYEQYF
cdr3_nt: TGTGCCAGCAGGATGACAGTTACCTACGAGCAGTACTTC

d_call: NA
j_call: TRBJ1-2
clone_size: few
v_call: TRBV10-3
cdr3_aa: CAISDPSRGSYGYTF
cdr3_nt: TGTGCCATCAGTGACCCTAGTCGCGGGAGCTATGGCTACACCTTC

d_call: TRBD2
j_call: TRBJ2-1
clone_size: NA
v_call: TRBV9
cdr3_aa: CASSPSGSGYNEQFF
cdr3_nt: TGTGCCAGCAGCCCCTCGGGTAGCGGGTACAATGAGCAGTTCTTC

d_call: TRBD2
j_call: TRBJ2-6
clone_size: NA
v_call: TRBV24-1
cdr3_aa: CATSDFTGTSAGANVLTF
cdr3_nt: TGTGCCACCAGTGATTTTACCGGGACTAGCGCCGGGGCCAACGTCCTGACTTTC

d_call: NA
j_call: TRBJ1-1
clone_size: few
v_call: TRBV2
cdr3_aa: CASSEGWRGTEAFF
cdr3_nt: TGTGCCAGCAGTGAGGGTTGGAGGGGGACTGAAGCTTTCTTT

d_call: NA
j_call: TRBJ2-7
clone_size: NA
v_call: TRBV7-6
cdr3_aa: CAILIRGATYYEQYF
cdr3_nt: TGTGCCATCCTCATACGGGGGGCGACGTACTACGAGCAGTACTTC

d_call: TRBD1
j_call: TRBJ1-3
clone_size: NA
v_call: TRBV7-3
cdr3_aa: CASSLRQGATGNTIYF
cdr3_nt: TGTGCCAGCAGCTTACGGCAGGGGGCGACTGGAAACACCATATATTTT

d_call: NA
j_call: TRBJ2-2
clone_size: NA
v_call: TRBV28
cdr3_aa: CASTTDEGFTGELFF
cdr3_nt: TGTGCCAGCACCACGGACGAGGGGTTCACCGGGGAGCTGTTTTTT

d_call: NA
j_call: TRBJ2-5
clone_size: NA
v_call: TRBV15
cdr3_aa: CATSRGGSGTVTQETQYF
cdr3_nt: TGTGCCACCAGCAGAGGGGGCAGCGGGACAGTCACACAAGAGACCCAGTACTTC

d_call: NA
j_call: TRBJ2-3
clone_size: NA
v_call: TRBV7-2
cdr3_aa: CASSPPSSRTDTQYF
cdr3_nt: TGTGCCAGCAGCCCCCCGAGTAGCCGCACAGATACGCAGTATTTT

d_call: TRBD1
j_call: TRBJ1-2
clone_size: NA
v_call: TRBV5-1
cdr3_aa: CASSFYSGSGLGQNYSYTF
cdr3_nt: TGCGCCAGCAGCTTCTATAGCGGGAGTGGCCTGGGACAGAACTATAGCTACACCTTC

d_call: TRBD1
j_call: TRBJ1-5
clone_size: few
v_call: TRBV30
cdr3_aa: CAWRQGASNQPQHF
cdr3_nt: TGTGCCTGGAGGCAGGGGGCTAGCAATCAGCCCCAGCATTTT

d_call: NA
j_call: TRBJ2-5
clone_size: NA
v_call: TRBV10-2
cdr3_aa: CASRGMVDETQYF
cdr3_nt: TGCGCCAGCAGGGGCATGGTGGATGAGACCCAGTACTTC

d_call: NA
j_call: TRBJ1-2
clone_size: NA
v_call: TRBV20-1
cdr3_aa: CSASTYGYTF
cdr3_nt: TGCAGTGCTAGTACTTATGGCTACACCTTC

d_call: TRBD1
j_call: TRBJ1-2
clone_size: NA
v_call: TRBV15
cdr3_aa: CATSRGGQGADNYGYTF
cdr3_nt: TGTGCCACCAGCAGAGGAGGACAGGGGGCTGATAACTATGGCTACACCTTC

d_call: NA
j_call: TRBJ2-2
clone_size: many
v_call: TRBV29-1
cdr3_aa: CSVGRGRSGELFF
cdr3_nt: TGCAGCGTGGGACGTGGGAGGAGCGGGGAGCTGTTTTTT

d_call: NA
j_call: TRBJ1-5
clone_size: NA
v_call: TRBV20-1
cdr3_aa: CSANTDGIYSNQPQHF
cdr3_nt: TGCAGTGCTAATACGGACGGAATATATAGCAATCAGCCCCAGCATTTT

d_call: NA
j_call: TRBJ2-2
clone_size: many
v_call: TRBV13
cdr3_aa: CASSPSYTGELFF
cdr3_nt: TGTGCCAGCAGCCCTAGCTACACCGGGGAGCTGTTTTTT

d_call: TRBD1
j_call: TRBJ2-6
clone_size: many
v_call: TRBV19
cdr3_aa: CASSTRLGQGAGGANVLTF
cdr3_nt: TGTGCCAGTAGTACCAGACTTGGACAGGGGGCTGGTGGGGCCAACGTCCTGACTTTC

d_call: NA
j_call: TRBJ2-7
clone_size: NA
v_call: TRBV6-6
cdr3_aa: CASSSVRTSYEQYF
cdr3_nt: TGTGCCAGCAGTTCAGTGAGGACATCCTACGAGCAGTACTTC

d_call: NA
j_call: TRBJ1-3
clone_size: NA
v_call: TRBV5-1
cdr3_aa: CASSLKGAGNTIYF
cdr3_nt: TGCGCCAGCAGCTTGAAGGGGGCTGGAAACACCATATATTTT

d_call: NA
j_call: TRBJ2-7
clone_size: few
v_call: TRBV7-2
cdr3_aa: CASSPGGGHPEQYF
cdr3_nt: TGTGCCAGCAGTCCCGGTGGTGGACACCCCGAGCAGTACTTC

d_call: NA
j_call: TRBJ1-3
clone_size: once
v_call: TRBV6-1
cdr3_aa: CASEGGSGNTIYF
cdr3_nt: TGTGCCAGCGAAGGGGGCTCTGGAAACACCATATATTTT

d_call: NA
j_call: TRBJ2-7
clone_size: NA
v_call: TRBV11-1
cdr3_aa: CASSLLGGPDHYEQYF
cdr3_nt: TGTGCCAGCAGCTTACTAGGAGGGCCGGATCACTACGAGCAGTACTTC

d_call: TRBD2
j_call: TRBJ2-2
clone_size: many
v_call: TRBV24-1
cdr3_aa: CATSDTKTSGNTGELFF
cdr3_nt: TGTGCCACCAGTGATACTAAGACTAGCGGAAACACCGGGGAGCTGTTTTTT

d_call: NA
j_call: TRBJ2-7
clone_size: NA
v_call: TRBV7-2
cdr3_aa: CASSLAPPLGGAHYEQYF
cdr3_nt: TGTGCCAGCAGCTTAGCACCCCCATTGGGTGGGGCTCACTACGAGCAGTACTTC

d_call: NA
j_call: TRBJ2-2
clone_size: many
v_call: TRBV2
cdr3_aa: CASSLRVFVTGELFF
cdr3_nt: TGTGCCAGCAGTTTGAGGGTTTTTGTCACCGGGGAGCTGTTTTTT

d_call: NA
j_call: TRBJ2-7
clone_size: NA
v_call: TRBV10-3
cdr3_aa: CASGGTVYEQYF
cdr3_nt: TGTGCCTCAGGGGGGACAGTGTACGAGCAGTACTTC

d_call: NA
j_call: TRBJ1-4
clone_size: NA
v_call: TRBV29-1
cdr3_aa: CSVGRGQINEKLFF
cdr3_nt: TGCAGCGTTGGTCGCGGACAGATAAATGAAAAACTGTTTTTT

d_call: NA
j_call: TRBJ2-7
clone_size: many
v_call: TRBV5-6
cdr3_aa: CASSSDSYYEQYF
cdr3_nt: TGTGCCAGCAGTTCGGACAGCTACTACGAGCAGTACTTC

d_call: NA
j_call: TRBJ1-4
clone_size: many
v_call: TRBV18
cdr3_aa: CASSPGENNEKLFF
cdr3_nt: TGTGCCAGCTCTCCGGGGGAGAATAATGAAAAACTGTTTTTT